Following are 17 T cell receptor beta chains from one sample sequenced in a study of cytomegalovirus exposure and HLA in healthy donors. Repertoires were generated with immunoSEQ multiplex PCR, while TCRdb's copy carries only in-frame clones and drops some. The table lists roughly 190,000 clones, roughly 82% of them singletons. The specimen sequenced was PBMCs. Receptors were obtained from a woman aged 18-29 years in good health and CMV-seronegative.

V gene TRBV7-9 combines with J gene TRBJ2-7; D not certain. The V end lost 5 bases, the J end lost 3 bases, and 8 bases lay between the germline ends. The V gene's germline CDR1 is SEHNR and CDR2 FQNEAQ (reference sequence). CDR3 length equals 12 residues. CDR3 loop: CASSTHGYEQYF. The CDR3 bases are TGTGCCAGCAGCACCCACGGCTACGAGCAGTACTTC.

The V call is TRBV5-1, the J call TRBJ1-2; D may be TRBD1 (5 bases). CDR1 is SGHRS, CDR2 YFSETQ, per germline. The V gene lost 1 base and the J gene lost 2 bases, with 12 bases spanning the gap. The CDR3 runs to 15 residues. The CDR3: CASSLLSGPNYGYTF. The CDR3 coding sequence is TGCGCCAGCAGCTTGTTGTCAGGGCCGAACTATGGCTACACCTTC. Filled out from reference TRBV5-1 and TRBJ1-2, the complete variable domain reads KAGVTQTPRYLIKTRGQQVTLSCSPISGHRSVSWYQQTPGQGLQFLFEYFSETQRNKGNFPGRFSGRQFSNSRSEMNVSTLELGDSALYLCASSLLSGPNYGYTFGSGTRLTVV.

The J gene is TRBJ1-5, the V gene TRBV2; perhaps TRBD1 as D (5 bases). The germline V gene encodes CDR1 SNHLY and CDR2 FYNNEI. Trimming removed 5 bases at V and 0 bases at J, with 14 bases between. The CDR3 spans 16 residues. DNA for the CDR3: TGTGCCAGCAGTATAAACCAGGGCCCTAGCAATCAGCCCCAGCATTTT. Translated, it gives CASSINQGPSNQPQHF.

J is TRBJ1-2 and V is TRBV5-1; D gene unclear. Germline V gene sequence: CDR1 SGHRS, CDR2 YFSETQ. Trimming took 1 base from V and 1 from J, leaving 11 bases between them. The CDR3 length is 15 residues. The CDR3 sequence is CASSLSPTSNYGYTF. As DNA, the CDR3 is TGCGCCAGCAGCTTGTCGCCAACTAGTAACTATGGCTACACCTTC.

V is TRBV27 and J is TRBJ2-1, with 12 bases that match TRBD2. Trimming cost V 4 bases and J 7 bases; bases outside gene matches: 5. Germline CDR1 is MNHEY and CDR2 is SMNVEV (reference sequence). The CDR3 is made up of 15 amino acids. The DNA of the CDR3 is TGTGCCAGCAGTTCTCCCGGGACTAGCGGGAATGAGCAGTTCTTC. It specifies CASSSPGTSGNEQFF.

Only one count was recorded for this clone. Written as DNA, the CDR3 is TGTGCCAGCAGGACTAGCGGGAGAGAGGCCCTTCAAGAGACCCAGTACTTC. This translates into CASRTSGREALQETQYF. The chain employs TRBV25-1 and TRBJ2-5, with 12 bases aligning to TRBD2. The CDR3 is made up of 17 amino acids. The V and J ends lost 6 bases and 2 bases, in that order; junction bases with no gene match: 10. Germline loops: CDR1 MGHDK, CDR2 SYGVNS.

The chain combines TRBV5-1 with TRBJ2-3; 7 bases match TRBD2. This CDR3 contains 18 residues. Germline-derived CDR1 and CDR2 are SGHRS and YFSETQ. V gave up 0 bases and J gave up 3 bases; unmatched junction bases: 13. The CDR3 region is CASSLDALEGGMTDTQYF. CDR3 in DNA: TGCGCCAGCAGCTTGGACGCGCTGGAGGGAGGGATGACAGATACGCAGTATTTT.

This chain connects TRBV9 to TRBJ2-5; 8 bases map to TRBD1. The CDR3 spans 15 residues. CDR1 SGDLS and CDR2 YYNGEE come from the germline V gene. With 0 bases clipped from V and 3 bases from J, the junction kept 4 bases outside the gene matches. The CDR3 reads CASSVAPGQEETQYF. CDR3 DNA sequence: TGTGCCAGCAGCGTAGCTCCGGGACAGGAAGAGACCCAGTACTTC.

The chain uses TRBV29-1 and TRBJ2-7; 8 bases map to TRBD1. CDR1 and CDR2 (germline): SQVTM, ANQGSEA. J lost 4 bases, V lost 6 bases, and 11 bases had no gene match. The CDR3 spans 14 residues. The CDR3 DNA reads TGCAGCGTCGGCGTAGGACAGGGTCGTTACGAGCAGTACTTC. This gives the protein CSVGVGQGRYEQYF.

In DNA, the CDR3 is TGTGCCAGCAGCCCGCTCGGAGGGCCCATAGAGACCCAGTACTTC. It encodes CASSPLGGPIETQYF. This sequence joins TRBV14 and TRBJ2-5; possible D gene TRBD2, 6 bases. Germline assignment: CDR1 SGHDN and CDR2 FVKESK. CDR3 length: 15 amino acids. V was shortened by 4 bases and J by 4 bases, with 16 bases between the two germline ends. Drawing the rest from reference TRBV14 and TRBJ2-5, the complete variable domain is EAGVTQFPSHSVIEKGQTVTLRCDPISGHDNLYWYRRVMGKEIKFLLHFVKESKQDESGMPNNRFLAERTGGTYSTLKVQPAELEDSGVYFCASSPLGGPIETQYFGPGTRLLVL.

CDR3: CASSNRQGGDYGYTF. The DNA of the CDR3 is TGTGCCAGCAGCAACCGACAGGGAGGAGATTATGGCTACACCTTC. The V and J genes are TRBV13 and TRBJ1-2; 7 bases fit TRBD1. This CDR3 spans 15 amino acids. Per the germline V gene, CDR1 is PRHDT and CDR2 is FYEKMQ (reference sequence). The V gene end was trimmed by 5 bases and the J gene end by 5 bases; junction bases not matched to a gene: 11.

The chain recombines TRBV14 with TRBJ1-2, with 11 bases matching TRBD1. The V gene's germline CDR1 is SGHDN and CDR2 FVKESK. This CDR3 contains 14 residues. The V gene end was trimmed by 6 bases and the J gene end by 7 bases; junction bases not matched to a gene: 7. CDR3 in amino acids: CASREGQGAGGYTF. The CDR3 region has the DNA TGTGCCAGCAGAGAAGGACAGGGGGCGGGTGGCTACACCTTC.

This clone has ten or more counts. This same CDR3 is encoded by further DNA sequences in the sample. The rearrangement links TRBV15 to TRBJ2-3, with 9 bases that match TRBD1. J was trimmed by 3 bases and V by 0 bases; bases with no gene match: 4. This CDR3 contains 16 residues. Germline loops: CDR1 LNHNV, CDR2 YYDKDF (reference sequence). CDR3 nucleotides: TGTGCCACCAGCAGAGATGCGGGACAGGGAACAGATACGCAGTATTTT. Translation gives CATSRDAGQGTDTQYF.

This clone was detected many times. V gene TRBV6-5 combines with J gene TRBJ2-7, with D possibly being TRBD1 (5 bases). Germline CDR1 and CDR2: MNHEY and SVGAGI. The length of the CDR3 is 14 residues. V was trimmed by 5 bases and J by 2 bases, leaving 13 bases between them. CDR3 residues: CASSRSKQAYEQYF. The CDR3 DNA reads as TGTGCCAGCAGTAGATCCAAACAGGCCTACGAGCAGTACTTC.

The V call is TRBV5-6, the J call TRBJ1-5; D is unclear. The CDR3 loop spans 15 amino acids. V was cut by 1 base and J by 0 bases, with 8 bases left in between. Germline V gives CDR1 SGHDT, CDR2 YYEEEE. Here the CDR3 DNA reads TGTGCCAGCAGCTTGTACAGTTATAGCAATCAGCCCCAGCATTTT. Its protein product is CASSLYSYSNQPQHF.

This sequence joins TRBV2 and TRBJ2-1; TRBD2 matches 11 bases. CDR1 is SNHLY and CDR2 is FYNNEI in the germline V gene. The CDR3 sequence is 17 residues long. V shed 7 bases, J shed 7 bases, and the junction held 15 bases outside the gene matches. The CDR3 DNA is TGTGCCAGCACTTCTGTAGCGGGAGGGCCCCGAAAAAATGAGCAGTTCTTC. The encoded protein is CASTSVAGGPRKNEQFF. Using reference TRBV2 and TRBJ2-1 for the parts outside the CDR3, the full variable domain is EPEVTQTPSHQVTQMGQEVILRCVPISNHLYFYWYRQILGQKVEFLVSFYNNEISEKSEIFDDQFSVERPDGSNFTLKIRSTKLEDSAMYFCASTSVAGGPRKNEQFFGPGTRLTVL.

CDR3 coding DNA: TGTGCCTGGGAGACTAGCGGGGGGGATGTTACGCAGTATTTT. It specifies CAWETSGGDVTQYF. V and J are TRBV30 and TRBJ2-3; TRBD2 matches 14 bases. Germline trimming cut 5 bases from V and 8 bases from J; bases unmatched to any gene: 6. Germline CDR1 and CDR2: GTSNPN and SVGIG (reference sequence). This CDR3 region has 14 residues.